This T cell receptor beta chain was observed in a study of cytomegalovirus exposure and HLA in healthy donors. The overall study: An early release of data contained around 80 million unique TCRs, which came from HLA-typed donors.

CDR1 is SGHVS and CDR2 is FQNEAQ in the germline V gene. V lost 5 bases to trimming and J lost 6 bases; unmatched junction nucleotides: 6. The CDR3 has 13 amino acids. It was with 60 Vbeta and 13 Jbeta primers that the PCR ran. TCRdb keeps only in-frame clones here, not all; method: immunoSEQ multiplex PCR. The data hold 180,000 or so clones, with 70% to 85% observed a single time. This receptor was identified in a boy aged 2-9 years in good health and CMV-seronegative. Sequencing was done on a sample of PBMCs. The chain combines TRBV7-8 with TRBJ1-2; 7 bases agree with TRBD1. CDR3 nucleotide sequence: TGTGCCAGCAGCCATGACAGGGTGGATGGCTACACCTTC. Translation gives CASSHDRVDGYTF.